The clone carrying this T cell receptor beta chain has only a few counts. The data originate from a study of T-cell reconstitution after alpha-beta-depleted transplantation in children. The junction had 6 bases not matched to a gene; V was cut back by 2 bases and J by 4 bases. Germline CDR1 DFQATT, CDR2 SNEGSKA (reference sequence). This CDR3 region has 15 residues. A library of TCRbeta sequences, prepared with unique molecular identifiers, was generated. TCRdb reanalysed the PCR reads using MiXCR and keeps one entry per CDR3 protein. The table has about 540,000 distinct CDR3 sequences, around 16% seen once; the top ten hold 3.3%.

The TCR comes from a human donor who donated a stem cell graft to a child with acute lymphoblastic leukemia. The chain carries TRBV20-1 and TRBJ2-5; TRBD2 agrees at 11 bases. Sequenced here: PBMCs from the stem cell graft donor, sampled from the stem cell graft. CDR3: CSARHSGRAGETQYF. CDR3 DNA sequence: TGCAGTGCTAGACATAGCGGGAGGGCCGGAGAGACCCAGTACTTC.